Listed below are T cell receptor beta chains from one sample, sequenced in a study of graft-versus-host responses after intestinal transplantation. These receptors have no identified antigens. Profiling relied on immunoSEQ multiplex PCR, and the TCRdb table lists in-frame clones only, not all of them. The table has more than 100,000 clones, approximately 95% seen once. The sequenced sample was unstimulated CD8+ T cells sorted from spleen or lymph node cells, obtained before intestinal transplant. The source of these receptors is a human donor who received an intestinal transplant. CDR3s include the opening cysteine and the closing phenylalanine or tryptophan. A D gene is named only where the DNA matches it firmly. Not all rows give a size; the values are once, few, many and, for expanded clones, a class.

TRBJ2-5,TRBV7-3,15,-,TRBD1,CASSLGQGVRETQYF,TGTGCCAGCAGCTTAGGGCAGGGGGTAAGAGAGACCCAGTACTTC
TRBJ2-7,TRBV9,14,-,TRBD2,CASSATGREYEQYF,TGTGCCAGCAGCGCTACGGGGAGGGAATACGAGCAGTACTTC
TRBJ2-5,TRBV6-5,15,-,-,CASSSSSVYQETQYF,TGTGCCAGCAGTTCGAGTTCAGTGTACCAAGAGACCCAGTACTTC
TRBJ2-7,TRBV7-8,12,few,-,CASSYTAVRQYF,TGTGCCAGCAGCTATACGGCCGTTAGGCAGTACTTC
TRBJ2-5,TRBV21-1,15,-,-,CASSKGAQGEETQYF,TGTGCCAGCAGCAAAGGGGCACAGGGCGAAGAGACCCAGTACTTC
TRBJ1-2,TRBV4-2,14,-,-,CASSQSGVRYGYTF,TGTGCCAGCAGCCAATCAGGGGTGCGCTATGGCTACACCTTC
TRBJ2-7,TRBV13,13,-,-,CASSQVRAYEQYF,TGCGCCAGCAGCCAAGTGCGGGCCTACGAGCAGTACTTC
TRBJ2-7,TRBV25-1,11,-,-,CASTEGYEQYF,TGTGCCAGCACGGAAGGCTACGAGCAGTACTTC
TRBJ1-1,TRBV7-9,13,-,-,CASSLDRDTEAFF,TGTGCCAGCAGCCTTGACAGAGACACTGAAGCTTTCTTT
TRBJ1-2,TRBV4-3,16,-,TRBD1,CASSLYVRGGNYGYTF,TGCGCCAGCAGCCTTTACGTCAGGGGGGGTAACTATGGCTACACCTTC
TRBJ2-7,TRBV4-2,14,-,-,CASSQERRGWEQYF,TGTGCCAGCAGCCAAGAAAGGAGAGGGTGGGAGCAGTACTTC
TRBJ2-7,TRBV13,14,-,-,CASSLGRSSYEQYF,TGTGCCAGCAGCTTAGGCAGGAGCTCCTACGAGCAGTACTTC
TRBJ2-1,TRBV10-1,15,once,-,CASSELGGGGSIKFF,TGCGCCAGCAGTGAATTAGGAGGGGGAGGTTCAATTAAGTTCTTC
TRBJ2-1,TRBV28,11,-,-,CASSRGTEQFF,TGTGCCAGCAGTCGAGGGACTGAGCAGTTCTTC
TRBJ2-7,TRBV5-1,13,-,-,CASSHGGVYEQYF,TGCGCCAGCAGTCACGGCGGGGTTTACGAGCAGTACTTC
TRBJ2-5,TRBV7-9,15,-,TRBD2,CASSRLAEAQETQYF,TGTGCCAGCAGTCGACTAGCGGAGGCCCAAGAGACCCAGTACTTC
TRBJ2-7,TRBV27,22,once,TRBD2,CASSLFKRLPVGPAGAGYEQYF,TGTGCCAGCAGTTTATTCAAGCGCCTTCCGGTCGGCCCGGCGGGAGCTGGCTACGAGCAGTACTTC
TRBJ1-1,TRBV4-3,16,-,TRBD1,CASSPGTGGANTEAFF,TGCGCCAGCAGCCCCGGGACAGGGGGCGCGAACACTGAAGCTTTCTTT
TRBJ2-7,TRBV7-9,15,-,TRBD1,CASSRATGLSYEQYF,TGTGCCAGCAGCCGGGCGACAGGGCTCTCCTACGAGCAGTACTTC
TRBJ2-5,TRBV11-1,16,once,TRBD2,CASSDKTSGTQETQYF,TGTGCCAGCAGTGATAAGACTAGCGGGACCCAAGAGACCCAGTACTTC
TRBJ2-7,TRBV7-8,16,-,TRBD2,CASSLEWERGSYEQYF,TGTGCCAGCAGCTTAGAGTGGGAGCGGGGCTCCTACGAGCAGTACTTC
TRBJ2-3,TRBV7-9,14,-,-,CADRGASSTDTQYF,TGTGCCGACCGAGGCGCTTCTAGCACAGATACGCAGTATTTT
TRBJ2-6,TRBV18,20,-,-,CASSPSFGQGTDSGANVLAF,-
TRBJ2-3,TRBV27,16,-,TRBD2,CASSLLGLAETDTQYF,TGTGCCAGCAGTTTATTGGGACTAGCGGAGACAGATACGCAGTATTTT
TRBJ2-7,TRBV5-4,16,-,-,CASSLGRESLLYEQYF,TGTGCCAGCAGCTTGGGTCGGGAGAGCTTACTGTACGAGCAGTACTTC
TRBJ2-7,TRBV28,15,-,TRBD1,CASSSTTTGGLEQYF,TGTGCCAGCAGTTCCACTACGACAGGGGGCCTCGAGCAGTACTTC
TRBJ1-2,TRBV14,16,-,-,CASSHHKTRTNYGYTF,TGTGCCAGCAGCCATCATAAGACAAGAACCAACTATGGCTACACCTTC
TRBJ2-7,TRBV27,14,once,TRBD1,CASSAGTGGYEQYF,TGTGCCAGCAGTGCAGGGACAGGGGGTTACGAGCAGTACTTC
TRBJ2-7,TRBV5-1,17,once,TRBD1,CASRPGTGGQPFYEQYF,TGCGCCAGCAGACCCGGGACAGGCGGCCAACCCTTCTACGAGCAGTACTTC
TRBJ2-1,TRBV9,16,-,-,CASSVYGTRVYNEQFF,TGTGCCAGCAGCGTGTACGGGACGAGGGTCTACAATGAGCAGTTCTTC
TRBJ2-5,TRBV9,16,-,TRBD2,CASSVGPGLAEETQYF,TGTGCCAGCAGCGTAGGACCGGGACTAGCGGAAGAGACCCAGTACTTC
TRBJ2-7,TRBV27,15,-,-,CASSLSGAGGYEQYF,TGTGCCAGCAGCCTTTCGGGGGCAGGGGGGTACGAGCAGTACTTC
TRBJ2-5,TRBV6-5,13,-,-,CASSFGSQETQYF,TGTGCCAGCAGTTTCGGGTCACAAGAGACCCAGTACTTC
TRBJ1-1,TRBV28,14,-,-,CASRDAGMNTEAFF,TGTGCCAGCAGAGACGCCGGGATGAACACTGAAGCTTTCTTT
TRBJ2-7,TRBV5-6,15,-,TRBD1,CASSSRDRGFYEQYF,TGTGCCAGCAGCTCCCGGGACAGGGGATTCTACGAGCAGTACTTC
TRBJ1-1,TRBV4-3,16,-,-,CASSQDIGQLNTEAFF,TGCGCCAGCAGCCAAGATATCGGACAGCTGAACACTGAAGCTTTCTTT
TRBJ2-3,TRBV9,13,-,-,CASSVGRTDTQYF,TGTGCCAGCAGCGTGGGACGGACAGATACGCAGTATTTT
TRBJ2-7,TRBV6-1,10,-,-,CASGSYEQYF,TGTGCCAGCGGATCCTACGAGCAGTACTTC
TRBJ2-7,TRBV28,14,-,TRBD1,CASSAPGQAYEQYF,TGTGCCAGCAGCGCGCCGGGACAGGCCTACGAGCAGTACTTC
TRBJ2-2,TRBV4-2,16,-,-,CASSPPDGYHTGELFF,TGTGCCAGCAGCCCACCGGACGGATACCACACCGGGGAGCTGTTTTTT
TRBJ2-2,TRBV10-3,17,once,TRBD2,CAAGRTSGRSRTGELFF,TGTGCCGCCGGTAGGACTAGCGGGAGGTCGCGCACCGGGGAGCTGTTTTTT
TRBJ2-7,TRBV7-8,12,-,TRBD1,CASSFDRVPQYF,TGTGCCAGCAGCTTTGACAGGGTCCCGCAGTACTTC
TRBJ2-1,TRBV25-1,15,-,-,CASSVSLGLYNEQFF,TGTGCCAGCAGTGTCTCCCTCGGACTTTACAATGAGCAGTTCTTC
TRBJ1-5,TRBV5-3,15,-,TRBD1,CAPTGTGAFNQPQHF,TGTGCCCCAACGGGAACAGGGGCCTTCAATCAGCCCCAGCATTTT
TRBJ2-7,TRBV9,14,once,TRBD2,CASSVGGTRGEQYF,TGTGCCAGCAGCGTAGGCGGGACTAGGGGCGAGCAGTACTTC
TRBJ2-5,TRBV6-5,14,-,-,CASSYSANQETQYF,TGTGCCAGCAGTTATTCCGCCAACCAAGAGACCCAGTACTTC
TRBJ2-3,TRBV19,15,-,TRBD2,CASCPTQGGTDTQYF,TGTGCCAGTTGCCCCACCCAGGGAGGGACAGATACGCAGTATTTT
TRBJ1-5,TRBV30,12,-,-,CAWSRGGQPQHF,TGTGCCTGGAGTCGCGGGGGTCAGCCCCAGCATTTT